The next 32 T cell receptor beta chains were all read from a single sample in a study of blood T cell repertoires in COVID-19 (dated by TCRdb to about 2020). The library was prepared using the immunoSEQ multiplex PCR assay. Drawn from immuneACCESS, this table holds only the in-frame rearrangements with V and J called that TCRdb kept. Clones are partly lost; checked studies trace under half to an unresolved V gene and leave the rest unexplained. The sample table shows about 350,000 clones, and about 88% are seen once. The top ten hold 2.5% to 3.5% of the sample. Material for sequencing was PBMCs or T cells enriched from blood (not recorded which). These receptors came from a woman in her twenties or thirties who had recovered from COVID-19.

The rearrangement links TRBV30 to TRBJ2-2; the D is unclear. This CDR3 has 13 amino acids. From germline, CDR1 is GTSNPN and CDR2 SVGIG (reference sequence). Trimming removed 3 bases from V and 1 base from J, with 6 bases in between. CDR3 coding DNA: TGTGCCTGGAGGGGCAGGAACACCGGGGAGCTGTTTTTT. It encodes CAWRGRNTGELFF.

The V call is TRBV18, the J call TRBJ1-5; D remains unclear. The CDR3 runs to 11 residues. CDR1 is KGHSH and CDR2 is LQKENI in the germline V gene. V gave up 5 bases and J gave up 9 bases, with 8 bases separating them. CDR3 sequence reads: CASSSEGPQHF. For the CDR3, the DNA is TGTGCCAGCTCATCCGAGGGGCCCCAGCATTTT.

The V call is TRBV28, the J call TRBJ1-2; TRBD1 aligns across 8 bases. Germline assignment: CDR1 MDHEN and CDR2 SYDVKM. The CDR3 runs to 15 residues. Trimming at V came to 6 bases and at J to 2 bases, leaving 8 bases not matched to a gene. CDR3 protein: CASRKTGDGNYGYTF. The DNA of the CDR3 is TGTGCCAGCAGAAAGACAGGGGACGGGAACTATGGCTACACCTTC.

This clone appeared a single time. The rearrangement uses TRBV30 and TRBJ1-5; D unresolved. Trimming pared 1 base from V and 6 bases from J, leaving 13 bases between. Germline V gene lookup returns CDR1 GTSNPN and CDR2 SVGIG (reference sequence). This CDR3 has 14 residues. CDR3 bases: TGTGCCTGGAGTGGAGGAGGGTCGGGTCAGCCCCAGCATTTT. It codes for CAWSGGGSGQPQHF.

V usage is TRBV4-1 and J usage is TRBJ2-2, with no clear D. Trimming left V 0 bases short and J 5 bases short, with 7 bases between. Per germline, CDR1 MGHRA and CDR2 YSYEKL. The CDR3 covers 14 residues. CDR3 amino acids: CASSQDPQTGELFF. The CDR3 bases are TGCGCCAGCAGCCAAGATCCGCAGACCGGGGAGCTGTTTTTT.

The chain combines TRBV12-3 or TRBV12-4 with TRBJ1-1; D may be TRBD1 (5 bases). Trimming stripped 3 bases from V and 12 bases from J, with 14 bases between. The CDR3 sequence is 12 residues long. This chain's CDR3 is CASSFSAGKTFF. The CDR3 region has the DNA TGTGCCAGCAGTTTTTCGGCAGGGAAGACTTTCTTT.

The rearrangement uses TRBV29-1 and TRBJ2-7; D perhaps matches TRBD2 (6 bases). This CDR3 has 14 amino acids. Trimming removed 4 bases from V and 2 bases from J, with 15 bases in between. The germline V gene encodes CDR1 SQVTM and CDR2 ANQGSEA. Written as DNA, the CDR3 is TGCAGCGTTGTGGGGGGAGGCAAGACCTACGAGCAGTACTTC. Its translation is CSVVGGGKTYEQYF.

This chain joins TRBV27 and TRBJ2-1; 12 bases map to TRBD2. The CDR3 sequence is 19 residues long. The J segment lost 3 bases and the V segment lost 4 bases, leaving 13 bases of the junction unmatched. The germline CDR1 and CDR2 sequences are MNHEY and SMNVEV (reference sequence). As DNA, the CDR3 is TGTGCCAGCAGTTCCCTCCCCCGGACTAGCGGGAACATCTACAATGAGCAGTTCTTC. This sequence encodes CASSSLPRTSGNIYNEQFF.

This clone was found a few times. The chain links TRBV18 to TRBJ1-5; D remains ambiguous. The CDR3 length is 16 residues. Trimming stripped 3 bases from V and 0 bases from J, with 12 bases between. The germline CDR1 and CDR2 sequences are KGHSH and LQKENI. DNA of the CDR3: TGTGCCAGCTCACCGGCGGCTACTCTTAGCAATCAGCCCCAGCATTTT. This codes for CASSPAATLSNQPQHF. The complete variable domain, with remaining parts taken from reference TRBV18 and TRBJ1-5, reads NAGVMQNPRHLVRRRGQEARLRCSPMKGHSHVYWYRQLPEEGLKFMVYLQKENIIDESGMPKERFSAEFPKEGPSILRIQQVVRGDSAAYFCASSPAATLSNQPQHFGDGTRLSIL.

The chain combines TRBV19 with TRBJ1-1, with D maybe TRBD1 (6 bases). The V end lost 9 bases, the J end lost 0 bases, and 11 bases lay between the germline ends. From germline, CDR1 is LNHDA and CDR2 SQIVND (reference sequence). CDR3 length equals 13 residues. DNA of the CDR3: TGTGCCAGCTTTGGACAGTTGAACACTGAAGCTTTCTTT. As protein: CASFGQLNTEAFF. Complete variable domain (other parts from reference TRBV19 and TRBJ1-1): DGGITQSPKYLFRKEGQNVTLSCEQNLNHDAMYWYRQDPGQGLRLIYYSQIVNDFQKGDIAEGYSVSREKKESFPLTVTSAQKNPTAFYLCASFGQLNTEAFFGQGTRLTVV.

The gene calls are TRBV4-2 and TRBJ2-1, with 10 positions matching TRBD2. V lost 2 bases and J lost 3; bases outside the gene matches: 4. From germline, CDR1 is LGHNA and CDR2 YNFKEQ. The CDR3 is 16 amino acids. The CDR3 DNA reads TGTGCCAGCAGCCAACAAACTAGCGGGATCTACAATGAGCAGTTCTTC. Protein product: CASSQQTSGIYNEQFF.

The chain has TRBV28 and TRBJ2-7; D is undetermined. This CDR3 contains 16 residues. Germline assignment: CDR1 MDHEN and CDR2 SYDVKM. V lost 2 bases and J lost 0, with 14 bases in between. The CDR3: CASSLMPASSSYEQYF. In DNA, the CDR3 is TGTGCCAGCAGTTTAATGCCGGCTAGTAGCTCCTACGAGCAGTACTTC.

The chain couples TRBV5-1 to TRBJ1-3; D may be TRBD1 (5 bases). This CDR3 is 15 amino acids long. Deletions cut 6 bases from V and 0 bases from J, with 13 bases between. Per the germline V gene, CDR1 is SGHRS and CDR2 is YFSETQ. The chain's CDR3 is CASKPDMSSGNTIYF. In nucleotides, the CDR3 is TGCGCCAGCAAACCGGACATGAGCTCTGGAAACACCATATATTTT.

The gene calls are TRBV5-6 and TRBJ1-6; D call uncertain. The CDR3 has 14 residues. V was cut by 2 bases and J by 7 bases, with 10 bases left in between. In germline, CDR1 is SGHDT, CDR2 YYEEEE. This chain's CDR3 is CASSFRQNNSPLHF. In DNA form, the CDR3 reads TGTGCCAGCAGCTTCAGGCAGAACAATTCACCCCTCCACTTT.

V gene TRBV5-1 combines with J gene TRBJ2-5; the match to TRBD1 covers 10 bases. Germline trimming cut 4 bases from V and 5 bases from J; bases unmatched to any gene: 11. This CDR3 comprises 16 residues. The germline V gene encodes CDR1 SGHRS and CDR2 YFSETQ. This chain's CDR3 is CASSVTGTGEGETQYF. CDR3 nucleotide sequence: TGCGCCAGCAGCGTAACCGGGACAGGGGAAGGGGAGACCCAGTACTTC. The full variable domain, in which reference TRBV5-1 and TRBJ2-5 provide the parts outside the CDR3, is KAGVTQTPRYLIKTRGQQVTLSCSPISGHRSVSWYQQTPGQGLQFLFEYFSETQRNKGNFPGRFSGRQFSNSRSEMNVSTLELGDSALYLCASSVTGTGEGETQYFGPGTRLLVL.

The chain joins TRBV5-4 to TRBJ2-5, with 9 bases identical to TRBD2. This CDR3 spans 15 amino acids. J gave up 1 base and V 1 base, and 2 bases lay outside the gene matches. The germline gives CDR1 SGHNT, CDR2 YYREEE (reference sequence). As DNA, the CDR3 is TGTGCCAGCAGCTTGCCTAGCGGGGCCCAAGAGACCCAGTACTTC. The encoded protein is CASSLPSGAQETQYF.

CDR3 sequence reads: CASSVHRDYGYTF. CDR3 in DNA: TGTGCCAGCAGCGTACACAGGGACTATGGCTACACCTTC. This sequence joins TRBV9 and TRBJ1-2; possible D gene TRBD1, 6 bases. The V and J ends lost 1 base and 3 bases respectively, with 7 bases between them. The CDR3 has 13 amino acids. Germline V gene data show CDR1 as SGDLS and CDR2 as YYNGEE.

The J gene is TRBJ1-6, the V gene TRBV9, with 8 nucleotides matching TRBD1. Looked up from germline, CDR1 is SGDLS and CDR2 is YYNGEE. This CDR3 contains 15 residues. V shed 4 bases, J shed 6 bases, and the junction held 6 bases outside the gene matches. The CDR3 region has the DNA TGTGCCAGCAGCTCGGGACAGGCGAGTAATTCACCCCTCCACTTT. Its protein is CASSSGQASNSPLHF.

The genes are TRBV6-6 and TRBJ1-4; D possibly corresponds to TRBD1 (6 bases). The CDR3 is 17 residues long. The germline gives CDR1 MNHNY, CDR2 SVGAGI (reference sequence). Trimming removed 5 bases at V and 0 bases at J, with 16 bases between. This CDR3 reads CASSRSGTPATNEKLFF. The CDR3 bases are TGTGCCAGCAGTCGCTCCGGGACACCCGCAACTAATGAAAAACTGTTTTTT.

This chain links TRBV4-1 with TRBJ2-2; D not resolved. Per germline, CDR1 MGHRA and CDR2 YSYEKL. The CDR3 totals 16 residues. V lost 3 bases and J 1 base, leaving 12 bases between the germline ends. CDR3 sequence reads: CASSHDETENTGELFF. The CDR3 DNA follows: TGCGCCAGCAGCCATGATGAGACTGAGAACACCGGGGAGCTGTTTTTT.

This chain links TRBV5-1 with TRBJ2-3; perhaps TRBD1 as D (6 bases). Germline assignment: CDR1 SGHRS and CDR2 YFSETQ. The CDR3 is made up of 14 amino acids. V was trimmed by 3 bases and J by 4 bases, leaving 12 bases between them. CDR3 DNA sequence: TGCGCCAGCAGCTCAACAGGGACCCCAGATACGCAGTATTTT. Encoded protein: CASSSTGTPDTQYF.

The chain uses TRBV5-1 and TRBJ1-5; unclear D gene. Germline V CDR1 and CDR2: SGHRS, YFSETQ. This CDR3 region has 14 residues. V lost 4 bases and J lost 4, with 12 bases in between. CDR3 loop: CASSPSGGNQPQHF. The CDR3 nucleotides read TGCGCCAGCAGCCCGTCGGGAGGGAATCAGCCCCAGCATTTT.

This clone was seen more than once but under ten times. The sample holds other DNA sequences that translate to the same CDR3. CDR3 nucleotides: TGTGCCAGCAGTTACGGGGGGACCTATGGCTACACCTTC. It translates to CASSYGGTYGYTF. The rearrangement links TRBV6-5 to TRBJ1-2, with a tentative D call TRBD1 (5 bases). CDR3 size: 13 residues. Germline-derived CDR1 and CDR2 are MNHEY and SVGAGI. V lost 2 bases, J lost 4 bases, and 8 bases lay in between.

CDR3 in DNA: TGTGCCTGGGTGGCAGGGAAAGCTAGAAACACTGAAGCTTTCTTT. Its protein is CAWVAGKARNTEAFF. V is TRBV30 and J is TRBJ1-1, with D tentatively TRBD1 (5 bases). The V end lost 5 bases, the J end lost 2 bases, and 18 bases lay between the germline ends. The CDR3 extends over 15 amino acids. Germline-derived CDR1 and CDR2 are GTSNPN and SVGIG (reference sequence).

This clone has only one observation. The chain couples TRBV3-1 (or the pseudogene TRBV3-2) to TRBJ2-5, with 11 bases that match TRBD2. The CDR3 spans 17 residues. The V gene end was trimmed by 4 bases and the J gene end by 5 bases; junction bases not matched to a gene: 12. Germline V gene data show CDR1 as LGHDT and CDR2 as YNNKEL (reference sequence). The CDR3 DNA sequence: TGTGCCAGCAGCCCCAGTGGTAGCGGGAGGGGTGGGGAGACCCAGTACTTC. Its protein product is CASSPSGSGRGGETQYF.

This clone was counted once. The rearrangement uses TRBV13 and TRBJ2-4; D ambiguous. Germline CDR1 PRHDT, CDR2 FYEKMQ (reference sequence). V was shortened by 5 bases and J by 0 bases, with 8 bases between the two germline ends. The CDR3 has 14 amino acids. For the CDR3, the DNA is TGTGCCAGCAGCCCAGGTCTAGCCAAAAACATTCAGTACTTC. Residues: CASSPGLAKNIQYF.

V and J are TRBV7-8 and TRBJ1-6; D unclear. The CDR3 has 13 amino acids. V gave up 1 base and J gave up 8 bases, with 6 bases separating them. Per the germline V gene, CDR1 is SGHVS and CDR2 is FQNEAQ. The CDR3 protein is CASSLVGDSPLHF. CDR3 nucleotide sequence: TGTGCCAGCAGCTTAGTAGGAGATTCACCCCTCCACTTT.

This chain uses TRBV27 with TRBJ2-4; 8 nucleotides line up with TRBD2. The CDR3 covers 19 residues. V shed 4 bases, J shed 7 bases, and the junction held 21 bases outside the gene matches. Germline loops: CDR1 MNHEY, CDR2 SMNVEV (reference sequence). This chain's CDR3 is CASSSWRISGRGGTNIQYF. The CDR3 coding sequence is TGTGCCAGCAGTTCCTGGCGAATATCCGGGAGGGGGGGAACCAACATTCAGTACTTC.

The V gene is TRBV7-2, the J gene TRBJ2-5; D unresolved. There are 15 residues in the CDR3. Germline V gene sequence: CDR1 SGHTA, CDR2 FQGNSA. Trimming pared 1 base from V and 2 bases from J, leaving 11 bases between. CDR3 in DNA: TGTGCCAGCAGCTTAGGGCAGTCCTTACAAGAGACCCAGTACTTC. It specifies CASSLGQSLQETQYF.

The sample holds one count of this clone. V usage is TRBV28 and J usage is TRBJ2-2; 11 bases fit TRBD1. The J segment lost 7 bases and the V segment lost 6 bases, leaving 7 bases of the junction unmatched. Germline values: CDR1 MDHEN, CDR2 SYDVKM. The CDR3 covers 15 residues. This chain's CDR3 is CASSRRTGGSGELFF. The CDR3 DNA sequence: TGTGCCAGCAGCCGTCGGACAGGGGGCAGCGGGGAGCTGTTTTTT.

J is TRBJ2-1 and V is TRBV5-5; 10 bases match TRBD2. The CDR3 consists of 14 residues. Trimming at V came to 6 bases and at J to 7 bases, leaving 7 bases not matched to a gene. In germline, CDR1 is SGHKS, CDR2 YYEKEE (reference sequence). As DNA, the CDR3 is TGTGCCAGCACCGGGACTAGCGTTCGAAATGAGCAGTTCTTC. Protein sequence: CASTGTSVRNEQFF.

The chain couples TRBV3-1 (or the pseudogene TRBV3-2) to TRBJ2-3; TRBD1 is a possible D gene (5 bases). The CDR3 runs to 13 residues. V lost 1 base and J lost 11, with 13 bases in between. Per the germline V gene, CDR1 is LGHDT and CDR2 is YNNKEL (reference sequence). CDR3 amino acids: CASSQGGASGQYF. The CDR3 nucleotides are TGTGCCAGCAGCCAAGGTGGGGCCTCGGGGCAGTATTTT.